The source of this T cell receptor (beta chain) is a study of blood T cell repertoires in COVID-19. The overall study: COVID-19 samples collected from the United States, Italy and Spain covered acute and convalescent phases. T cells, B-cell-depleted T cells, or PBMCs supplied cDNA or gDNA.

Sequencing used immunoSEQ multiplex PCR; TCRdb keeps in-frame clones, though not all of them. The sample has some 280,000 clones, roughly 88% seen once. The V gene lost 6 bases and the J gene lost 5 bases, with 15 bases spanning the gap. Germline lookup yields CDR1 SGHRS and CDR2 YFSETQ. CDR3 length: 14 amino acids. Source material: peripheral blood. V is TRBV5-1 and J is TRBJ2-1; D might be TRBD2 (6 bases). The source of this sequence is a woman in her twenties or thirties with active or convalescent COVID-19. The CDR3 loop reads CASTISAGNNEQFF. The DNA of the CDR3 is TGCGCCAGCACCATATCGGCGGGGAACAATGAGCAGTTCTTC.